This TCR beta chain was obtained from a study of T cells in tuberculosis. Study at large: T cells were selected with CD1B tetramers loaded with glucose monomycolate. Study observations and caveats: Selection depended on which cryopreserved specimens were available. GEM motif frequencies gave more than 65% accuracy; the GMM repertoire gave about 90%. GMM-specific TCRs were nearer to active tuberculosis alpha repertoires, suggesting expansion.

A note on this clone: Its antigen is unidentified.

Profiling relied on immunoSEQ multiplex PCR, and the TCRdb table lists in-frame clones only, not all of them. The repertoire consists of roughly 30,000 clones, with roughly nine tenths occurring once and the leading ten covering about 2.2%. The V gene lost 6 bases and the J gene lost 0 bases, with 11 bases spanning the gap. This CDR3 contains 14 residues. The germline gives CDR1 SGHRS, CDR2 YFSETQ. V is TRBV5-1 and J is TRBJ2-3, with unresolved D. The sequence was obtained from a donor aged 10-29 years with latent tuberculosis or without tuberculosis infection. Sequences were obtained from PBMCs. CDR3 protein: CASTSITSTDTQYF. CDR3 bases: TGCGCCAGCACAAGCATTACGAGCACAGATACGCAGTATTTT.